Each of the 27 T cell receptor beta chains below was sequenced from the same sample in a study of OX40 agonist ivuxolimab in advanced cancers. Profiling relied on immunoSEQ multiplex PCR, and the TCRdb table lists in-frame clones only, not all of them. Of approximately 58,000 clones listed, roughly 84% are singletons. The source material was CD4+ or CD8+ T cells sorted from blood, sampled in a trial of the OX40 agonist ivuxolimab. These receptors all stem from an adult with an advanced solid tumor such as melanoma, head and neck, liver or kidney cancer.

This chain uses TRBV19 with TRBJ1-2, with 7 bases identical to TRBD1. Germline V lookup: CDR1 LNHDA, CDR2 SQIVND (reference sequence). The CDR3 has 14 amino acids. Losses at the gene ends were 1 base for V and 3 bases for J; bases not matched to a gene: 2. The CDR3 region is CASSIGQGDYGYTF. In nucleotides, the CDR3 is TGTGCCAGTAGTATAGGACAGGGTGACTATGGCTACACCTTC.

This chain uses TRBV11-2 with TRBJ2-3, with 9 bases matching TRBD2. V was pared by 5 bases and J by 6 bases, with 15 bases of the junction left unmatched. The V gene's germline CDR1 is SGHAT and CDR2 FQNNGV. The CDR3 is 17 residues long. The chain's CDR3 is CASSPATSGNPGDTQYF. As DNA, the CDR3 is TGTGCCAGCAGCCCGGCGACTAGCGGCAACCCTGGGGATACGCAGTATTTT.

V is TRBV9 and J is TRBJ1-1; maybe TRBD1 (5 bases). This CDR3 comprises 15 residues. From germline, CDR1 is SGDLS and CDR2 YYNGEE. The V end lost 0 bases, the J end lost 4 bases, and 13 bases lay between the germline ends. DNA of the CDR3: TGTGCCAGCAGCGTAGTGGAGGGGCCGGGCACTGAAGCTTTCTTT. Its protein product is CASSVVEGPGTEAFF.

The chain links TRBV5-1 to TRBJ2-2; 13 bases fit TRBD2. Germline V lookup: CDR1 SGHRS, CDR2 YFSETQ. The CDR3 loop spans 16 amino acids. V was pared by 4 bases and J by 6 bases, with 6 bases of the junction left unmatched. This chain's CDR3 is CASSPTSGRLAGELFF. The CDR3 nucleotides are TGCGCCAGCAGCCCGACTAGCGGGAGGCTCGCCGGGGAGCTGTTTTTT.

The CDR3 reads CASSPQRNYGYTF. DNA for the CDR3: TGTGCCAGCTCCCCTCAGAGGAACTATGGCTACACCTTC. V usage is TRBV18 and J usage is TRBJ1-2; no reliable D call. The CDR3 totals 13 residues. V lost 6 bases to trimming and J lost 2 bases, with 10 bases between them. Germline assignment: CDR1 KGHSH and CDR2 LQKENI.

The CDR3 loop reads CATKRGGRNTQYF. The CDR3, as DNA: TGCGCCACCAAACGGGGGGGCAGGAATACGCAGTATTTT. The rearrangement uses TRBV23-1 and TRBJ2-3; 8 bases are shared with TRBD2. TRBV23-1 is marked as an open reading frame, function uncertain. The CDR3 covers 13 residues. Trimming took 10 bases from V and 7 from J; bases not matched to a gene: 10.

V is TRBV11-2 and J is TRBJ2-5, with TRBD1 as a possible D gene (6 bases). This CDR3 is 12 amino acids long. Germline V gene lookup returns CDR1 SGHAT and CDR2 FQNNGV. V shed 5 bases and J shed 14 bases, with 18 bases lying between them. Here the CDR3 DNA reads TGTGCCAGCAGCCGGACAGAATTAGACCTTTACTTC. Its translation is CASSRTELDLYF.

The chain carries TRBV15 and TRBJ2-1; D is possibly TRBD2 (6 bases). Trimming pared 2 bases from V and 8 bases from J, leaving 19 bases between. This CDR3 contains 16 residues. Germline V CDR1 and CDR2: LNHNV, YYDKDF (reference sequence). In DNA, the CDR3 is TGTGCCACCAGCAGATCCCAAGCGGGTTCGGAGGATGAGCAGTTCTTC. This encodes CATSRSQAGSEDEQFF.

This sequence joins TRBV9 and TRBJ2-1; 12 nucleotides align to TRBD1. Germline V gene lookup returns CDR1 SGDLS and CDR2 YYNGEE. The length of the CDR3 is 18 residues. J gave up 4 bases and V 0 bases, and 8 bases lay outside the gene matches. CDR3 region: CASSVESGTGGMYNEQFF. The CDR3 bases are TGTGCCAGCAGCGTAGAAAGCGGGACAGGGGGCATGTACAATGAGCAGTTCTTC.

This clone has only a few counts. V usage is TRBV6-1 and J usage is TRBJ1-2; D not resolved. CDR3 length equals 12 residues. Germline loops: CDR1 MNHNS, CDR2 SASEGT. V was clipped by 5 bases and J by 7 bases, with 11 bases between them. CDR3 nucleotides: TGTGCCAGCAGTCGAGACATGCGTGGCTACACCTTC. Protein: CASSRDMRGYTF.

A few counts support this clone. CDR3 sequence: CASSVGGGRGNSPLHF. CDR3 bases: TGTGCCAGCAGCGTAGGTGGGGGGCGAGGTAATTCACCCCTCCACTTT. The J gene is TRBJ1-6, the V gene TRBV9; possible D gene TRBD1, 6 bases. Deletions cut 0 bases from V and 6 bases from J, with 13 bases between. Per germline, CDR1 SGDLS and CDR2 YYNGEE. There are 16 residues in the CDR3.

This clone appeared once. This sequence joins TRBV19 and TRBJ1-5; 9 nucleotides agree with TRBD1. CDR3 length: 15 residues. The ends lost 7 bases at V and 3 bases at J; junction bases unmatched: 7. Per the germline V gene, CDR1 is LNHDA and CDR2 is SQIVND (reference sequence). The CDR3 DNA is TGTGCCAGTACCCTGACAGGGGGGGTCAATCAGCCCCAGCATTTT. Encoded protein: CASTLTGGVNQPQHF.

The chain links TRBV7-8 to TRBJ1-2; maybe TRBD1 (5 bases). Germline V CDR1 and CDR2: SGHVS, FQNEAQ. This CDR3 comprises 13 residues. Deletions cut 4 bases from V and 3 bases from J, with 9 bases between. CDR3 sequence reads: CASSSRVDYGYTF. As DNA, the CDR3 is TGTGCCAGCAGCTCCAGGGTAGACTATGGCTACACCTTC.

The rearrangement links TRBV19 to TRBJ1-1; D uncertain. In germline, CDR1 is LNHDA, CDR2 SQIVND (reference sequence). Trimming cost V 8 bases and J 0 bases, with 13 bases left between them. The CDR3 has 14 residues. The DNA for the CDR3 is TGTGCCAGTGTCGGGAACCTCATGAACACTGAAGCTTTCTTT. Protein sequence: CASVGNLMNTEAFF. The full variable domain, in which reference TRBV19 and TRBJ1-1 provide the parts outside the CDR3, is DGGITQSPKYLFRKEGQNVTLSCEQNLNHDAMYWYRQDPGQGLRLIYYSQIVNDFQKGDIAEGYSVSREKKESFPLTVTSAQKNPTAFYLCASVGNLMNTEAFFGQGTRLTVV.

This chain joins TRBV9 and TRBJ1-5; D ambiguous. Trimming stripped 0 bases from V and 7 bases from J, with 8 bases between. CDR1 and CDR2 from the germline V gene are SGDLS and YYNGEE. CDR3 length: 13 residues. CDR3 loop: CASSVALGQPQHF. The CDR3 DNA is TGTGCCAGCAGCGTAGCTTTAGGGCAGCCCCAGCATTTT.

The rearrangement uses TRBV10-3 and TRBJ2-1, with 11 nucleotides matching TRBD2. Germline values: CDR1 ENHRY, CDR2 SYGVKD. The J segment lost 1 base and the V segment lost 3 bases, leaving 5 bases of the junction unmatched. This CDR3 contains 17 residues. The DNA of the CDR3 is TGTGCCATCAGTGAAATAGCGGGGGGGCGTTCCTACAATGAGCAGTTCTTC. This sequence encodes CAISEIAGGRSYNEQFF.

This chain connects TRBV19 to TRBJ1-1; 8 bases line up with TRBD1. The CDR3 runs to 15 residues. Trimming at V came to 6 bases and at J to 0 bases, leaving 6 bases not matched to a gene. The germline gives CDR1 LNHDA, CDR2 SQIVND (reference sequence). The CDR3 spells CASRGTGDMNTEAFF. CDR3 DNA sequence: TGTGCCAGTAGGGGGACAGGAGATATGAACACTGAAGCTTTCTTT.

This clone was detected only once. This rearrangement joins TRBV4-3 to TRBJ1-1; unclear D gene. V lost 8 bases and J 0 bases, leaving 10 bases between the germline ends. This CDR3 has 13 amino acids. Germline CDR1 reads LGHNA; CDR2 reads YSLEER. The CDR3 DNA follows: TGCGCCAGCTCTTTGGGTGTGAACACTGAAGCTTTCTTT. Translating it yields CASSLGVNTEAFF.

The chain links TRBV7-2 to TRBJ2-3; D is ambiguous. CDR1 and CDR2 (germline): SGHTA, FQGNSA. V dropped 1 base and J dropped 1 base, with 6 bases sitting between them. This CDR3 is built from 14 residues. CDR3 nucleotide sequence: TGTGCCAGCAGCTTAGGTCTTGGCACAGATACGCAGTATTTT. Residues: CASSLGLGTDTQYF.

V usage is TRBV10-2 and J usage is TRBJ1-2, with no clear D. CDR1 and CDR2 from the germline V gene are WSHSY and SAAADI. The V end lost 2 bases, the J end lost 3 bases, and 7 bases lay between the germline ends. The CDR3 covers 13 residues. The CDR3: CASSEEDYYGYTF. DNA for the CDR3: TGCGCCAGCAGTGAGGAGGATTACTATGGCTACACCTTC.

The chain joins TRBV7-3 to TRBJ2-3; no reliable D call. V was pared by 2 bases and J by 5 bases, with 29 bases between. Looked up from germline, CDR1 is SGHTA and CDR2 is FQGTGA. CDR3 length: 20 residues. CDR3 DNA sequence: TGTGCCAGCAGCTTAGGCGATCCCTGGGTCCCATCGGCCTCGGGAGATACGCAGTATTTT. Protein product: CASSLGDPWVPSASGDTQYF.

The chain couples TRBV7-2 to TRBJ1-4; no definite D call. The CDR3 has 13 residues. CDR1 and CDR2 from the germline V gene are SGHTA and FQGNSA. V lost 2 bases, J lost 4 bases, and 5 bases lay in between. For the CDR3, the DNA is TGTGCCAGCAGCTTAATGAATAATGAAAAACTGTTTTTT. Translation: CASSLMNNEKLFF.

The chain employs TRBV30 and TRBJ2-3; D not resolved. Per the germline V gene, CDR1 is GTSNPN and CDR2 is SVGIG (reference sequence). V was clipped by 5 bases and J by 6 bases, with 18 bases between them. The CDR3 is 14 residues long. The CDR3 coding sequence is TGTGCCTGGGGTCGAGGCAAAACGGAGGATACGCAGTATTTT. This gives the protein CAWGRGKTEDTQYF.

The chain employs TRBV7-2 and TRBJ2-3, with D perhaps TRBD1 (5 bases). V shed 3 bases and J shed 4 bases, with 8 bases lying between them. The CDR3 has 13 residues. CDR1 is SGHTA, CDR2 FQGNSA, per germline. In DNA, the CDR3 is TGTGCCAGCAGCTTCCAGGGCGCAGATACGCAGTATTTT. Translation: CASSFQGADTQYF. Based on the CDR3 plus reference TRBV7-2 and TRBJ2-3, the full variable domain is GAGVSQSPSNKVTEKGKDVELRCDPISGHTALYWYRQSLGQGLEFLIYFQGNSAPDKSGLPSDRFSAERTGGSVSTLTIQRTQQEDSAVYLCASSFQGADTQYFGPGTRLTVL.

The chain couples TRBV6-1 to TRBJ2-7; possible D gene TRBD1, 5 bases. The V gene lost 11 bases and the J gene lost 0 bases, with 14 bases spanning the gap. Germline V gene lookup returns CDR1 MNHNS and CDR2 SASEGT. The CDR3 has 13 amino acids. The CDR3 protein is CAAHEDTSYEQYF. The CDR3 DNA follows: TGTGCCGCACATGAGGACACCTCCTACGAGCAGTACTTC.

V and J are TRBV13 and TRBJ2-6, with D tentatively TRBD1 (7 bases). Trimming cost V 3 bases and J 4 bases, with 13 bases left between them. CDR1 is PRHDT and CDR2 is FYEKMQ in the germline V gene (reference sequence). The CDR3 consists of 16 residues. For the CDR3, the DNA is TGTGCCAGCAGCTTCCCGACAGGGAGGGGGGCCAACGTCCTGACTTTC. Amino acid sequence: CASSFPTGRGANVLTF.

This chain connects TRBV28 to TRBJ1-5; 10 bases are a match to TRBD1. Trimming at V came to 6 bases and at J to 4 bases, leaving 9 bases not matched to a gene. Germline V gene data show CDR1 as MDHEN and CDR2 as SYDVKM. The CDR3 consists of 16 residues. For the CDR3, the DNA is TGTGCCAGCAGGGAGGGACAGGGGCCTGGGAATCAGCCCCAGCATTTT. It translates to CASREGQGPGNQPQHF.